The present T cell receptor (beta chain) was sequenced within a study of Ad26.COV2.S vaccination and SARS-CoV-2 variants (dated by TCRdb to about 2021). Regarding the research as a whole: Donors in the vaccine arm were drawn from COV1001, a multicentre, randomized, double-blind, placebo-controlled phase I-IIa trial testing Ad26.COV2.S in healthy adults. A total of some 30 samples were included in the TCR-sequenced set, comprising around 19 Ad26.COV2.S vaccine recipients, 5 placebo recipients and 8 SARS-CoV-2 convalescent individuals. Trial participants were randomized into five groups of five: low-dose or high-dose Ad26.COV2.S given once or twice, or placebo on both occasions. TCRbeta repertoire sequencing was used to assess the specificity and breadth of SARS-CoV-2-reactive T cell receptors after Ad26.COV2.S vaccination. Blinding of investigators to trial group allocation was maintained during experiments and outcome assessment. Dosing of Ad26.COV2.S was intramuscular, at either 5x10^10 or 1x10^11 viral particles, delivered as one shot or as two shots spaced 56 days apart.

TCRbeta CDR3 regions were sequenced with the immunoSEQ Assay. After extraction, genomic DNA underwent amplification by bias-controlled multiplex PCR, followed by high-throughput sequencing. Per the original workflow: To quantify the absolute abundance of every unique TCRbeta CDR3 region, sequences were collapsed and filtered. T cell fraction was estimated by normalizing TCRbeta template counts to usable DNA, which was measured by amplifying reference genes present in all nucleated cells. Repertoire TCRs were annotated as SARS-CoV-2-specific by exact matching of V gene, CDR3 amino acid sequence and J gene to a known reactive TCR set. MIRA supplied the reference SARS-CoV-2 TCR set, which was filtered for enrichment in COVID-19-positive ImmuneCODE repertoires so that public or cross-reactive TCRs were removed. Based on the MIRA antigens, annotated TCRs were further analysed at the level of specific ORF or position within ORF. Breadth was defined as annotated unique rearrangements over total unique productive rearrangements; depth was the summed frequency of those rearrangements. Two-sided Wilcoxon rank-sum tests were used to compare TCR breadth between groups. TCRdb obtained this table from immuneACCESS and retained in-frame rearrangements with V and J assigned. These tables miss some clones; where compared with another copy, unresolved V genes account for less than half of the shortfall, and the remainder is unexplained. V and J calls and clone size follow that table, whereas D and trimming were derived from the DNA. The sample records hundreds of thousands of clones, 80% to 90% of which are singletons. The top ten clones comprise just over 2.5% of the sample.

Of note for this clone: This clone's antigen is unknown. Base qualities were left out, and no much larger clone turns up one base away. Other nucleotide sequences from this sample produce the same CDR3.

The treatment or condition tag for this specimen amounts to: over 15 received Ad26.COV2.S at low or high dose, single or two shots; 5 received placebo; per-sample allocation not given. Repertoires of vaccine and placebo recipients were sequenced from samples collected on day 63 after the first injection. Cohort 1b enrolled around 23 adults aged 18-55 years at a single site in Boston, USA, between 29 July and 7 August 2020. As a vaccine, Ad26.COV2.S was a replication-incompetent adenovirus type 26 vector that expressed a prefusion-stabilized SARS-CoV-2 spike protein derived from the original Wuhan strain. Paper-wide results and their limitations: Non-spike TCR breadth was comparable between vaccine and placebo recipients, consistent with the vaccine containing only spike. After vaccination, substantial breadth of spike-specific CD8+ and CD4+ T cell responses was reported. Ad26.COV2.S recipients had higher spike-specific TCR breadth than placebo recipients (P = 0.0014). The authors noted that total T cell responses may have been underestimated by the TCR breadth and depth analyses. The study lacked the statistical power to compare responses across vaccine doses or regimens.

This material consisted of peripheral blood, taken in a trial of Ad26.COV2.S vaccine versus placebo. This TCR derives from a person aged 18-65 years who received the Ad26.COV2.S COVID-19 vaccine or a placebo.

The CDR3 sequence is CATSRGIQETQYF. The bases read TGTGCCACCAGCAGAGGGATCCAAGAGACCCAGTACTTC. The receptor chain draws on TRBV15 and TRBJ2-5; the D gene is not confidently resolved. The cysteine opens and the phenylalanine closes a CDR3 of 13 amino acids. CDR3 DNA only is kept here, 39 bases in frame from base 1. Cut back by 1 base and 1 base, the V and J ends lie 4 bases apart. Via the germline V gene (reference sequence), CDR1 is LNHNV and CDR2 YYDKDF.